Shown below are 28 T cell receptor beta chains from a single sample sequenced in a study of blood T cell repertoires in COVID-19. Repertoires were generated with immunoSEQ multiplex PCR, while TCRdb's copy carries only in-frame clones and drops some. Of a few hundred thousand clones listed, about 91% were seen once; the top ten hold around 12%. Specimen: peripheral blood. The source is an older woman with acute or convalescent COVID-19.

The gene calls are TRBV2 and TRBJ2-1, with D possibly matching TRBD2 (5 bases). The CDR3 is 11 residues long. Trimming left V 8 bases short and J 6 bases short, with 8 bases between. Germline assignment: CDR1 SNHLY and CDR2 FYNNEI. CDR3 sequence (DNA): TGTGCCAGCCTACGGGGCAATGAGCAGTTCTTC. It encodes CASLRGNEQFF.

The rearrangement joins TRBV11-1 to TRBJ1-4; no clear D gene. V was pared by 5 bases and J by 8 bases, with 12 bases between. This CDR3 is built from 13 residues. From germline, CDR1 is SGHAT and CDR2 FQDESV (reference sequence). CDR3 DNA: TGTGCCAGCAGCCCTACGGGTGGAGAAAAACTGTTTTTT. Translation gives CASSPTGGEKLFF.

V is TRBV28 and J is TRBJ2-7; 7 bases line up with TRBD1. The J segment lost 3 bases and the V segment lost 7 bases, leaving 12 bases of the junction unmatched. Germline loops: CDR1 MDHEN, CDR2 SYDVKM. CDR3 length: 15 amino acids. The CDR3 DNA sequence: TGTGCCAGCACCCTCGGTAGGGGGCTAAGCTACGAGCAGTACTTC. Its translation is CASTLGRGLSYEQYF.

The V gene is TRBV28, the J gene TRBJ1-2; 9 bases align to TRBD1. CDR1 is MDHEN, CDR2 SYDVKM, per germline. The CDR3 has 13 residues. Trimming took 5 bases from V and 4 from J; bases not matched to a gene: 2. The CDR3 sequence is CASSRGQGYGYTF. The CDR3 DNA follows: TGTGCCAGCAGTCGGGGACAGGGCTATGGCTACACCTTC.

The rearrangement joins TRBV9 to TRBJ2-5; TRBD2 matches 8 bases. Per germline, CDR1 SGDLS and CDR2 YYNGEE. Trimming at V came to 5 bases and at J to 7 bases, leaving 19 bases not matched to a gene. The CDR3 totals 17 residues. The CDR3 DNA reads as TGTGCCAGCAGTCCGGGACTAGGAATCGACTTGGAGGGGACCCAGTACTTC. It specifies CASSPGLGIDLEGTQYF.

The rearrangement links TRBV19 to TRBJ1-1; no definite D call. This CDR3 comprises 13 residues. Trimming stripped 3 bases from V and 5 bases from J, with 10 bases between. The germline V gene has CDR1 LNHDA and CDR2 SQIVND (reference sequence). In nucleotides, the CDR3 is TGTGCCAGTAGTATTTCCCCGTCGACTGAAGCTTTCTTT. This gives the protein CASSISPSTEAFF.

The V call is TRBV28, the J call TRBJ2-7; D is undetermined. V lost 8 bases, J lost 0 bases, and 11 bases lay in between. The CDR3 has 13 residues. Germline loops: CDR1 MDHEN, CDR2 SYDVKM. CDR3 coding DNA: TGTGCCAGCCTAGGCGCAAGCTCCTACGAGCAGTACTTC. Protein: CASLGASSYEQYF.

This sequence joins TRBV7-2 and TRBJ2-2, with D perhaps TRBD2 (6 bases). The CDR3 has 19 amino acids. Trimming stripped 4 bases from V and 0 bases from J, with 21 bases between. Per germline, CDR1 SGHTA and CDR2 FQGNSA. CDR3 region: CASSSQPPVAGSNTGELFF. The CDR3 region has the DNA TGTGCCAGCAGCTCCCAACCCCCCGTCGCGGGGTCGAACACCGGGGAGCTGTTTTTT.

The V call is TRBV6-1, the J call TRBJ1-1, with D uncertain. The ends were cut back, 3 bases at V and 13 bases at J, with 15 bases in the middle. Germline CDR1 is MNHNS and CDR2 is SASEGT. The CDR3 consists of 12 residues. The CDR3 here is CASSDRDGRDFF. DNA for the CDR3: TGTGCCAGCAGTGACCGGGATGGAAGGGATTTCTTT.

This chain links TRBV11-2 with TRBJ2-7; 8 nucleotides match TRBD2. V dropped 0 bases and J dropped 2; count of bases not matched to a gene: 3. The germline gives CDR1 SGHAT, CDR2 FQNNGV. The CDR3 covers 15 residues. CDR3 in amino acids: CASSLDWTSPYEQYF. The DNA of the CDR3 is TGTGCCAGCAGCTTAGATTGGACTAGCCCCTACGAGCAGTACTTC. The full variable domain, completed using reference TRBV11-2 and TRBJ2-7, is EAGVAQSPRYKIIEKRQSVAFWCNPISGHATLYWYQQILGQGPKLLIQFQNNGVVDDSQLPKDRFSAERLKGVDSTLKIQPAKLEDSAVYLCASSLDWTSPYEQYFGPGTRLTVT.

This chain joins TRBV6-2 or TRBV6-3 and TRBJ1-1; D might be TRBD1 (5 bases). The CDR3 has 16 residues. Per germline, CDR1 MNHEY and CDR2 SVGEGT. Trimming removed 7 bases at V and 0 bases at J, with 18 bases between. CDR3 DNA: TGTGCCAGCAACCCCCAACGAAGGGGCTTGAACACTGAAGCTTTCTTT. Translated: CASNPQRRGLNTEAFF.

This clone was counted a few times. The V and J genes are TRBV28 and TRBJ1-2; D is unclear. The ends were cut back, 6 bases at V and 4 bases at J, with 12 bases in the middle. Germline-derived CDR1 and CDR2 are MDHEN and SYDVKM. The CDR3 spans 13 residues. CDR3 protein: CASRLGQFYGYTF. The CDR3 coding sequence is TGTGCCAGCAGGCTTGGGCAGTTCTATGGCTACACCTTC.

The chain carries TRBV3-1 (or the pseudogene TRBV3-2) and TRBJ2-1; TRBD2 matches at 14 bases. The V gene's germline CDR1 is LGHDT and CDR2 YNNKEL (reference sequence). CDR3 length equals 16 residues. The J segment lost 6 bases and the V segment lost 5 bases, leaving 6 bases of the junction unmatched. The CDR3 nucleotides are TGTGCCAGCAGCTCCCAGGGACTAGCGGGAGTCAATGAGCAGTTCTTC. Its protein is CASSSQGLAGVNEQFF.

The chain couples TRBV12-3 or TRBV12-4 to TRBJ1-5; no clear D. V was clipped by 3 bases and J by 5 bases, with 5 bases between them. This CDR3 contains 12 residues. The CDR3: CASSLADQPQHF. CDR3 nucleotides: TGTGCCAGCAGTTTGGCGGATCAGCCCCAGCATTTT.

The chain links TRBV24-1 to TRBJ2-1; D call uncertain. This CDR3 is 13 amino acids long. The V and J ends lost 4 bases and 6 bases respectively, with 9 bases between them. Germline V gene sequence: CDR1 KGHDR, CDR2 SFDVKD. CDR3: CATSDPVLNEQFF. In DNA form, the CDR3 reads TGTGCCACCAGTGACCCCGTCCTCAATGAGCAGTTCTTC.

The rearrangement joins TRBV2 to TRBJ2-1; D remains unclear. CDR1 and CDR2 from the germline V gene are SNHLY and FYNNEI. Trimming cost V 3 bases and J 4 bases, with 13 bases left between them. This CDR3 region has 15 residues. The CDR3 DNA reads TGTGCCAGCAGTGAGGAGAGACCGACTTACAATGAGCAGTTCTTC. This gives the protein CASSEERPTYNEQFF.

The chain joins TRBV11-1 to TRBJ2-7, with TRBD2 identical over 9 bases. CDR3 size: 15 residues. Germline V lookup: CDR1 SGHAT, CDR2 FQDESV (reference sequence). V gave up 4 bases and J gave up 2 bases; unmatched junction bases: 6. In DNA, the CDR3 is TGTGCCAGCAGCTGGACGGCGGGAGGGCCCTACGAGCAGTACTTC. Translation gives CASSWTAGGPYEQYF.

The chain links TRBV24-1 to TRBJ2-7; 7 nucleotides line up with TRBD1. Germline values: CDR1 KGHDR, CDR2 SFDVKD. V lost 3 bases, J lost 2 bases, and 3 bases stayed unmatched. There are 14 residues in the CDR3. The CDR3 DNA reads as TGTGCCACCAGTGATCCGGGACAGACCTACGAGCAGTACTTC. Protein: CATSDPGQTYEQYF.

The rearrangement joins TRBV5-4 to TRBJ1-2, with TRBD1 matching 7 bases. Germline V gene data show CDR1 as SGHNT and CDR2 as YYREEE (reference sequence). The CDR3 contains 13 residues. V lost 4 bases, J lost 2 bases, and 2 bases stayed unmatched. The CDR3 DNA reads TGTGCCAGCAGCCTAGGGGGCAACTATGGCTACACCTTC. Translated: CASSLGGNYGYTF.

The chain joins TRBV6-1 to TRBJ1-1; D perhaps matches TRBD1 (6 bases). There are 16 residues in the CDR3. In germline, CDR1 is MNHNS, CDR2 SASEGT. V lost 0 bases, J lost 7 bases, and 18 bases lay in between. The CDR3 sequence: CASSEAHRQGQGEAFF. The CDR3 DNA is TGTGCCAGCAGTGAAGCGCATCGTCAGGGGCAGGGTGAAGCTTTCTTT.

This clone was seen a single time. The gene calls are TRBV27 and TRBJ2-4; D remains ambiguous. The CDR3 consists of 13 residues. Germline V CDR1 and CDR2: MNHEY, SMNVEV (reference sequence). Deletions cut 7 bases from V and 3 bases from J, with 10 bases between. The CDR3 sequence: CASTPLGKNIQYF. CDR3 in DNA: TGTGCCAGCACCCCCCTAGGCAAAAACATTCAGTACTTC.

The CDR3, as DNA: TGTGCCAGCAGCGTTAGAGGGGGCGAAGGGCAGCCCCAGCATTTT. Translated: CASSVRGGEGQPQHF. The J gene is TRBJ1-5, the V gene TRBV9; TRBD1 aligns across 7 bases. This CDR3 has 15 residues. J gave up 7 bases and V 2 bases, and 9 bases lay outside the gene matches. Germline V gene sequence: CDR1 SGDLS, CDR2 YYNGEE.

The chain joins TRBV2 to TRBJ1-2, with D perhaps matching TRBD1 (5 bases). Trimming took 2 bases from V and 5 from J, leaving 15 bases between them. Germline CDR1 reads SNHLY; CDR2 reads FYNNEI. The CDR3 is made up of 15 amino acids. Here the CDR3 DNA reads TGTGCCAGCAGTGAATCTCAGGGTGGATTTTATGGCTACACCTTC. Amino acid sequence: CASSESQGGFYGYTF. The entire variable domain, with the rest obtained from reference TRBV2 and TRBJ1-2, is as follows: EPEVTQTPSHQVTQMGQEVILRCVPISNHLYFYWYRQILGQKVEFLVSFYNNEISEKSEIFDDQFSVERPDGSNFTLKIRSTKLEDSAMYFCASSESQGGFYGYTFGSGTRLTVV.

The chain couples TRBV5-4 to TRBJ1-6; D remains unclear. The CDR3 loop spans 15 amino acids. CDR1 is SGHNT and CDR2 is YYREEE in the germline V gene (reference sequence). Trimming took off 2 bases at V and 4 bases at J, with 10 bases between the two ends. CDR3 amino acids: CASSLERTYNSPLHF. CDR3 in DNA: TGTGCCAGCAGCTTAGAACGGACTTATAATTCACCCCTCCACTTT.

This rearrangement joins TRBV27 to TRBJ2-3, with 12 bases that match TRBD2. Germline CDR1 reads MNHEY; CDR2 reads SMNVEV (reference sequence). The trim removed 10 bases at V and 6 bases at J, leaving 11 bases unmatched. The CDR3 extends over 15 amino acids. The CDR3 is CAIGDQTSGSDTQYF. DNA for the CDR3: TGTGCCATCGGGGACCAGACTAGCGGGAGTGATACGCAGTATTTT.

The chain couples TRBV12-3 or TRBV12-4 to TRBJ1-1, with no clear D. This CDR3 has 11 amino acids. V gave up 7 bases and J gave up 7 bases, with 10 bases separating them. The CDR3 loop is CASTRGHEAFF. CDR3 nucleotide sequence: TGTGCCAGCACCCGGGGTCATGAAGCTTTCTTT.

The rearrangement links TRBV5-5 to TRBJ2-7; D is unclear. The CDR3 has 13 residues. Germline lookup yields CDR1 SGHKS and CDR2 YYEKEE (reference sequence). Trimming pared 2 bases from V and 2 bases from J, leaving 8 bases between. As DNA, the CDR3 is TGTGCCAGCAGCTTCAGGCCCACCTACGAGCAGTACTTC. This codes for CASSFRPTYEQYF.

V usage is TRBV6-5 and J usage is TRBJ2-1; 7 nucleotides agree with TRBD2. CDR1 is MNHEY, CDR2 SVGAGI, per germline. The CDR3 length is 15 residues. After removal of 7 bases from V and 7 bases from J, the junction contained 13 bases not matched to a gene. The CDR3 region is CASTESGETGNEQFF. The CDR3 region has the DNA TGTGCCAGCACCGAAAGCGGGGAAACGGGGAATGAGCAGTTCTTC.